Listed below are T cell receptor beta chains from one sample, sequenced in a study of CD8+ T cells in alopecia areata. Sequenced by immunoSEQ multiplex PCR; TCRdb stores in-frame clones only, minus some. The sample carries 35,000 to 45,000 clones, 80% to 95% recorded once. The specimen comprised CD8+ T cells sorted from blood, sampled at week 24, from a patient treated with tofacitinib. The receptors derive from a human donor with alopecia areata. Both conserved end residues are part of each CDR3. Each record gives: J gene, V gene, D gene, clone size, CDR3 DNA, CDR3 protein. The D gene is left open where the match is weak. A row's size may be missing; if present it is once, few, many or a size class.

>TRBJ2-5|TRBV7-9|NA|NA
TGTGCCAGCAGTTATTCGGGGGAGACCCAGTACTTC
CASSYSGETQYF
>TRBJ2-7|TRBV7-6|NA|once
TGTGCCAGCAGCTTAGCGCTCCGGGACCTTTCCTACGAGCAGTACTTC
CASSLALRDLSYEQYF
>TRBJ2-1|TRBV29-1|TRBD2|NA
TGCAGCGTTTCACTAGCGGGGGGGGGTGAGCAGTTCTTC
CSVSLAGGGEQFF
>TRBJ2-1|TRBV30|TRBD1|NA
TGTGCCTGGGAAAGGACAGGGGATGAGCAGTTCTTC
CAWERTGDEQFF
>TRBJ1-1|TRBV4-3|NA|NA
TGCGCCAGCAGCCAGTCCATAGAAGCTGAAGCTTTCTTT
CASSQSIEAEAFF
>TRBJ2-3|TRBV11-1|NA|once
TGTGCCAGCAGCTTAGGTCTTGCCCTCACAGATACGCAGTATTTT
CASSLGLALTDTQYF
>TRBJ2-1|TRBV18|NA|NA
TGTGCCAGCTCACCACTGGATTACAATGAGCAGTTCTTC
CASSPLDYNEQFF
>TRBJ2-7|TRBV29-1|NA|NA
TGCAGCGTTGAGGTGGGAGCGTACGAGCAGTACTTC
CSVEVGAYEQYF
>TRBJ2-2|TRBV28|NA|NA
TGTGCCAGCAGTTTCGGGGGTCCGGACGGGGAGCTGTTTTTT
CASSFGGPDGELFF
>TRBJ2-3|TRBV18|TRBD1|NA
TGTGCCAGCTCACCCCGGGACAGAACAGATACGCAGTATTTT
CASSPRDRTDTQYF
>TRBJ2-7|TRBV28|NA|NA
TGTGCCAGCAGTTTATTAAGGGTTAGTTCCTACGAGCAGTACTTC
CASSLLRVSSYEQYF
>TRBJ2-3|TRBV30|NA|NA
TGTGCCTGGAGTGAGGGCACTAGCACAGATACGCAGTATTTT
CAWSEGTSTDTQYF
>TRBJ2-1|TRBV19|TRBD1|NA
TGTGCCAGTTCCCGACAGGGTCGGTACAATGAGCAGTTCTTC
CASSRQGRYNEQFF
>TRBJ2-7|TRBV5-4|NA|NA
TGTGCCAGCAGCTCTGGGACCGACTACGAGCAGTACTTC
CASSSGTDYEQYF
>TRBJ2-7|TRBV29-1|NA|NA
TGCAGCGTTGCCCCCCGAGGTGCCGGCGAGCAGTACTTC
CSVAPRGAGEQYF
>TRBJ1-1|TRBV6-1|TRBD1|once
TGTGCCAGCAGTGAGCTTGGTGGACAGGGTATCCCTGAAGCTTTCTTT
CASSELGGQGIPEAFF
>TRBJ2-7|TRBV7-2|NA|NA
TGTGCCAGCAGCCATAATCAGGGTCAGGCGTACGAGCAGTACTTC
CASSHNQGQAYEQYF
>TRBJ2-4|TRBV5-4|NA|NA
TGTGCCAGCAGCCTTAGGGGCCAAAACATTCAGTACTTC
CASSLRGQNIQYF
>TRBJ2-5|TRBV7-9|TRBD1|NA
TGTGCCAGCAGCTTGATGGGGACAGGGGGCTACCAAGAGACCCAGTACTTC
CASSLMGTGGYQETQYF
>TRBJ1-1|TRBV18|NA|once
TGTGCCAGCTCACCAGACGACAGTATGATTGAAGCTTTCTTT
CASSPDDSMIEAFF
>TRBJ2-6|TRBV7-9|NA|NA
TGTGCCAGCAGCTTAGCGGGACACTATTCTGGGGCCAACGTCCTGACTTTC
CASSLAGHYSGANVLTF
>TRBJ2-1|TRBV7-9|NA|NA
TGTGCCAGCAGCTCCTTAGGGTCCTACAATGAGCAGTTCTTC
CASSSLGSYNEQFF
>TRBJ2-5|TRBV28|NA|NA
TGTGCCAGCAGCCTGAGCGGCCCCGAGGGGGAGACCCAGTACTTC
CASSLSGPEGETQYF
>TRBJ2-3|TRBV7-2|TRBD2|NA
TGTGCCAGCAGCTTAGTTACTAGCGGCACAGATACGCAGTATTTT
CASSLVTSGTDTQYF
>TRBJ2-3|TRBV6-5|TRBD1|NA
TGTGCCAGCAGTCGGACAGGAGGACTCACAGATACGCAGTATTTT
CASSRTGGLTDTQYF
>TRBJ2-5|TRBV5-4|NA|NA
TGTGCCAGCAGCTTGTGGGGGGACTTCCAAGAGACCCAGTACTTC
CASSLWGDFQETQYF
>TRBJ1-2|TRBV29-1|NA|NA
TGCAGCGTAGACAACTATGGCTACACCTTC
CSVDNYGYTF